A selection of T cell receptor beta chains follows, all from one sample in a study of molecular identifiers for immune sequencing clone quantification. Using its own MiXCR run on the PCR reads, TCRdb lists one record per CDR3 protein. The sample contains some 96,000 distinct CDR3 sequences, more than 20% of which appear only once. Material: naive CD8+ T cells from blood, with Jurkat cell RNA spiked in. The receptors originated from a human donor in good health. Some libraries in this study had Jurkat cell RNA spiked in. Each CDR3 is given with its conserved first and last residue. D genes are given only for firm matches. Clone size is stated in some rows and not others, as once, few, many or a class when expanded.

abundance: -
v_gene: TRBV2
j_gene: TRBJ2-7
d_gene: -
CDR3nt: TGTGCCAGCAGTGGCCCCAGACAGGAGGCTGGTTCCTACGAGCAGTACTTC
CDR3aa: CASSGPRQEAGSYEQYF

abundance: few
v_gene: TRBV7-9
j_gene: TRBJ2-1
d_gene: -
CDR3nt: TGTGCCAGCAGCTTAGGATTTGGGGGAATGAGCAATGAGCAGTTCTTC
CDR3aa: CASSLGFGGMSNEQFF

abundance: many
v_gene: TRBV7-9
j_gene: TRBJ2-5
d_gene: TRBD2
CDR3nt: TGTGCCAGCAGCACTCACGTAGCGGGAGGGGAAGAGACCCAGTACTTC
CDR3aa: CASSTHVAGGEETQYF

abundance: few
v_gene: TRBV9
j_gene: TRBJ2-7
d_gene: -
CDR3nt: TGTGCCAGCAGCGGATCCATGAGGGCCGATGTCTACGAGCAGTACTTC
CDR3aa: CASSGSMRADVYEQYF

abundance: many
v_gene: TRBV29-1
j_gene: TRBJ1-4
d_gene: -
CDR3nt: TGCAGCGTTGAAATATACGAAAAACTGTTTTTT
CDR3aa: CSVEIYEKLFF

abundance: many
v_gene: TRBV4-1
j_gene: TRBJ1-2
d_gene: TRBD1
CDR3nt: TGCGCCAGCAGCCAAGTGGGACAGGGAGGAAATGGCTACACCTTC
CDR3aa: CASSQVGQGGNGYTF

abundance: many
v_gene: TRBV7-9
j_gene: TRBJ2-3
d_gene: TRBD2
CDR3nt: TGTGCCAGCAGCAAAGGGACTAGCGGCACAGATACGCAGTATTTT
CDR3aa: CASSKGTSGTDTQYF

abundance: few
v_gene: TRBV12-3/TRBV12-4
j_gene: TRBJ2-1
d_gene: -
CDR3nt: TGTGCCAGCAGTCCCCGGGTCCAAGGGACCTACAATGAGCAGTTCTTC
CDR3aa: CASSPRVQGTYNEQFF

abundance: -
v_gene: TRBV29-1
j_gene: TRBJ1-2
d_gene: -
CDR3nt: TGCAGCGTAGAGGTAGGGGACCTAACCCGGAATCGAGACTATGGCTACACCTTC
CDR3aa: CSVEVGDLTRNRDYGYTF

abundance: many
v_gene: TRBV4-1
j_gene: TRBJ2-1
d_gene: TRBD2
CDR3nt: TGCGCCAGCAGCCAGAGCGGGAGGGGAAATGAGCAGTTCTTC
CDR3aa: CASSQSGRGNEQFF

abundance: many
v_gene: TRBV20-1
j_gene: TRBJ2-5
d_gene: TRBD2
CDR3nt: TGCAGTGCTGGTGCAATACCGATTCCGGGACTAGCTGCGAAGACCCAGTACTTC
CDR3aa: CSAGAIPIPGLAAKTQYF

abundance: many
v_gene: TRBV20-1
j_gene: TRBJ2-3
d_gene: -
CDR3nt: TGCAGTGCTATCGCAGATACGCAGTATTTT
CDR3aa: CSAIADTQYF

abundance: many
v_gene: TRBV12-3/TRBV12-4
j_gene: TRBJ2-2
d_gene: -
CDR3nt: TGTGCCAGCACCCCCGGGGGGCGCATCGGGGAGCTGTTTTTT
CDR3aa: CASTPGGRIGELFF

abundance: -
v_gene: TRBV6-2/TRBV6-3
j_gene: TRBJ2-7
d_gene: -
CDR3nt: TGTGCCAGCACCAACCTGCGGGGGCCCTCCTACGAGCAGTACTTC
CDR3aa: CASTNLRGPSYEQYF

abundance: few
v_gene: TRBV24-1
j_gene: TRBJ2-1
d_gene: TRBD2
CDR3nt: TGTGCCACCGGGATGGGGACTAGCGTCTACAATGAGCAGTTCTTC
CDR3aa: CATGMGTSVYNEQFF

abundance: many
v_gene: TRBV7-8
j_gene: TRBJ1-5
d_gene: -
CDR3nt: TGTGCCAGCAGCTTAGTAGTGGGTAGGGTGCAGCCCCAGCATTTT
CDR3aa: CASSLVVGRVQPQHF

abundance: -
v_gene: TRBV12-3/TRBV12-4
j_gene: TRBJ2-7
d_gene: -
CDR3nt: TGTGCCAGCAGATCTCACCAGGGGTTGCGGGACGAGCAGTACTTC
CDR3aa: CASRSHQGLRDEQYF

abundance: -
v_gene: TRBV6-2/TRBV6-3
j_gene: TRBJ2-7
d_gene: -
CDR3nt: TGTGCCAGCGCCTACGGGCTCGAGCAGTACTTC
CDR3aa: CASAYGLEQYF

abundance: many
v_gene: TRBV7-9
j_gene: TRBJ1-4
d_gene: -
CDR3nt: TGTGCCAGCAGCTTATTGGGAACTGAAAAACTGTTTTTT
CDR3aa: CASSLLGTEKLFF

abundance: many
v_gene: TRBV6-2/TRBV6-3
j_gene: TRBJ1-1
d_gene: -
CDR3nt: TGTGCCAGCAGTTACTCGCTGGGTATGAACACTGAAGCTTTCTTT
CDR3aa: CASSYSLGMNTEAFF

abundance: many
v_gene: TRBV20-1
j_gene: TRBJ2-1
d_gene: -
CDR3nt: TGCAGTGCGGCTGACAATGAGCAGTTCTTC
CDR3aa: CSAADNEQFF

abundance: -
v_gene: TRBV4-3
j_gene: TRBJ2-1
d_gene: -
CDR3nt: TGCGCCAGCAGCCAAGAGGTTCGACGGGGTCCGAGCGATGAGCAGTTCTTC
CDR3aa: CASSQEVRRGPSDEQFF

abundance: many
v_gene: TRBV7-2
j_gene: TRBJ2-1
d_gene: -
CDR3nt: TGTGCCAGCAGCTTGAGTTGGGGTGGGAATGAGCAGTTCTTC
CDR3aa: CASSLSWGGNEQFF

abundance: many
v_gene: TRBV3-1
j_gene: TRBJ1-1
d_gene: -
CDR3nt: TGTGCCAGCAGCTACGTTGGAGGGGCCACTGAAGCTTTCTTT
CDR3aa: CASSYVGGATEAFF

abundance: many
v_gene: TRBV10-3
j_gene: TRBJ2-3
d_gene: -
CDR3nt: TGTGCCATCAGCGTTAGTGCCGGGACTGGAGATACGCAGTATTTT
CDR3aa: CAISVSAGTGDTQYF

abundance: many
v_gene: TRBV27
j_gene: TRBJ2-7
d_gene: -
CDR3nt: TGTGCCAGCTGGGATTTAGGAGGTTGGCACGAGCAGTACTTC
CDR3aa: CASWDLGGWHEQYF

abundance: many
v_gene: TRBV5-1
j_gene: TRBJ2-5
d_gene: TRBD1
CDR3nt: TGCGCCAGCAGCTTGGCTCCCTGGGACAGGGAAGAGACCCAGTACTTC
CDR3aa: CASSLAPWDREETQYF

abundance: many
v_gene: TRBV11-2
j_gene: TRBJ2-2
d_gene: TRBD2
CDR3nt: TGTGCCTGGACTAGCGCAAACACCGGGGAGCTGTTTTTT
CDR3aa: CAWTSANTGELFF

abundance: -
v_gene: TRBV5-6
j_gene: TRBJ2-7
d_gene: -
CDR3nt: TGTGCCAGCAGCCTACTCGACTACGAGCAGTACTTC
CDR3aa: CASSLLDYEQYF

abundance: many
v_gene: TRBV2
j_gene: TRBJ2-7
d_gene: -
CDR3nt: TGTGCCAGCAGTGAAGAGTGGCGGGGATACGAGCAGTACTTC
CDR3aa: CASSEEWRGYEQYF

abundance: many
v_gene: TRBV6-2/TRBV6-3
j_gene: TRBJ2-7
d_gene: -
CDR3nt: TGTGCCAGCAGTTACTCCCACACTGTGGAGCAGTACTTC
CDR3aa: CASSYSHTVEQYF

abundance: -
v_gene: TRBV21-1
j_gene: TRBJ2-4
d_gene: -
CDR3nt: TGTGCCAGCAGCAAAAACGGCCGAGGACAGGAAGACAACATTCAGTACTTC
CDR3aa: CASSKNGRGQEDNIQYF

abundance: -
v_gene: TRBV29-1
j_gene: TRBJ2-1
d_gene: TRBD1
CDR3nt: TGCAGCGTCCCCGACAGGGTTTCATACAATGAGCAGTTCTTC
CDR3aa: CSVPDRVSYNEQFF

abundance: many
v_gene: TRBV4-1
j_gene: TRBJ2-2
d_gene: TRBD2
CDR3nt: TGCGCCAGCAAAAGGACTAGCGGGGGTGCGCGGACCGGGGAGCTGTTTTTT
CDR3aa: CASKRTSGGARTGELFF

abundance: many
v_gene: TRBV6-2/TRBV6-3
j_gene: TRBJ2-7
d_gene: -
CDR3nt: TGTGCCAGCAGTTGGGGTGTGTACGAGCAGTACTTC
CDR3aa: CASSWGVYEQYF

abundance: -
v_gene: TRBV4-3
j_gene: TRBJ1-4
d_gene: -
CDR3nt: TGCGCCAGCAGCCCAGGGCGGGCGAAGGTAACTAATGAAAAACTGTTTTTT
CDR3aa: CASSPGRAKVTNEKLFF

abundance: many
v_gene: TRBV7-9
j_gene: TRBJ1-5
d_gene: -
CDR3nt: TGTGCCAGCAGCTTAGAATGGGGGCACAATAATCAGCCCCAGCATTTT
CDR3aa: CASSLEWGHNNQPQHF

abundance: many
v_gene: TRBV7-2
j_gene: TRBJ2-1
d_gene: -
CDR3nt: TGTGCCAGCAAGGACACCTGGGGTGAGCAGTTCTTC
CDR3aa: CASKDTWGEQFF

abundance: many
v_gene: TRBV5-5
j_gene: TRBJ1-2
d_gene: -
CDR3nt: TGTGCCAGCACAAATATGGACAGAGCTAACTATGGCTACACCTTC
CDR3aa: CASTNMDRANYGYTF

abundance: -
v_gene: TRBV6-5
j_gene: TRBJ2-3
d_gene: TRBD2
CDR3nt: TGTGCCAGCAGTCCGACTAGCGGGAGGGGTGTAGATACGCAGTGTTTT
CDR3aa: CASSPTSGRGVDTQCF

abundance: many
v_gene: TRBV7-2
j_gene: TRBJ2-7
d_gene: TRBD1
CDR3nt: TGTGCCAGCAGCTTACTGGACAGGGTTCCCGAGCAGTACTTC
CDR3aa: CASSLLDRVPEQYF

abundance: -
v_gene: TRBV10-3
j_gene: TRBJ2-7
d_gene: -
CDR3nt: TGTGCCATCAGTGAGACAGGGTTCTCCTACGAGCAGTACTTC
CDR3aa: CAISETGFSYEQYF

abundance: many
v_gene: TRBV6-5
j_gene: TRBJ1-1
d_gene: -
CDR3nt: TGTGCCAGCAGTTACTCAAGAGGGATGAACACTGAAGCTTTCTTT
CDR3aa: CASSYSRGMNTEAFF

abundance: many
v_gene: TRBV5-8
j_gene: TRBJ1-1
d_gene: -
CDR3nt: TGTGCCAGCAGCCTCCGGGACGACCATCAAGCTTTCTTT
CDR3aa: CASSLRDDHQAFF